These 2 T cell receptor beta chains were sequenced from one sample in a study of early T cells in non-severe SARS-CoV-2 infection. MiXCR, run by TCRdb on the 5' RACE reads, gives a single entry per CDR3 protein. The sample contains just over 70,000 distinct CDR3 sequences, under 15% of which appear only once. Source material: whole blood. The receptors stem from an adult who was a healthcare worker with PCR-confirmed SARS-CoV-2 infection or an uninfected control (not recorded which).

This clonotype came up a few times. V is TRBV21-1 and J is TRBJ2-2; TRBD1, as called in the table, went unchecked against the DNA. TRBV21-1 is annotated as a pseudogene. There are 14 residues in the CDR3. In DNA form, the CDR3 reads TGTGCCAGCCCCCGGGGAGAGTATTGCGGGGAGCTGTTTTTT. It encodes CASPRGEYCGELFF.

V is TRBV28 and J is TRBJ2-5, with D possibly matching TRBD1 (5 bases). The CDR3 has 13 amino acids. V lost 6 bases, J lost 2 bases, and 10 bases lay in between. CDR1 MDHEN and CDR2 SYDVKM come from the germline V gene. CDR3: CASRDRTQETQYF. CDR3 coding DNA: TGTGCCAGCAGGGATCGGACACAAGAGACCCAGTACTTC.